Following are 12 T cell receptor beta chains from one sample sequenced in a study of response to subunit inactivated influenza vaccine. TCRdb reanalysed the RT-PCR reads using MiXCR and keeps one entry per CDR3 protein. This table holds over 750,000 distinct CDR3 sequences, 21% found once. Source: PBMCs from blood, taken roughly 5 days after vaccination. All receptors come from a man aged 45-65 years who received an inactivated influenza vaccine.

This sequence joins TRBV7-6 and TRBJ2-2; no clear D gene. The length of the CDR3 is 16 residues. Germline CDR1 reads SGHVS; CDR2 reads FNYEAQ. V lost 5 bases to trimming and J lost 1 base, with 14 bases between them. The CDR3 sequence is CASSLGIQQNTGELFF. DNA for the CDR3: TGTGCCAGCAGCCTAGGGATCCAGCAGAACACCGGGGAGCTGTTTTTT.

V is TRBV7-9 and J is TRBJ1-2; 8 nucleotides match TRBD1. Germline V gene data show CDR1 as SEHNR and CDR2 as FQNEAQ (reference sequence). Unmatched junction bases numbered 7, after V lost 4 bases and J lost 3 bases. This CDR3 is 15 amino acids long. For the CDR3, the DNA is TGTGCCAGCAGCTCGGAGACAGGGGCGGACTATGGCTACACCTTC. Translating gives CASSSETGADYGYTF.

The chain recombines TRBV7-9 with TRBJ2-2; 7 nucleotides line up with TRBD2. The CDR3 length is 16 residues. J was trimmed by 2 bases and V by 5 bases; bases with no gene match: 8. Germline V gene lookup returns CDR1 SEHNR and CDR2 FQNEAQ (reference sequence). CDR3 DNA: TGTGCCAGCAGCCCTAGCCCTAGCGGAAACACCGGGGAGCTGTTTTTT. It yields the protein CASSPSPSGNTGELFF.

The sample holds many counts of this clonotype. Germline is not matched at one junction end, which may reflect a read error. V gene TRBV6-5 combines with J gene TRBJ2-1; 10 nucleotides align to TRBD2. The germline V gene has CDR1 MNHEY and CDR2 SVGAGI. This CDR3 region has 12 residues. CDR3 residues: CASSSSGGAGIF. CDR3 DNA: TGTGCCAGCTCTTCAAGCGGGGGGGCCGGCATCTTC.

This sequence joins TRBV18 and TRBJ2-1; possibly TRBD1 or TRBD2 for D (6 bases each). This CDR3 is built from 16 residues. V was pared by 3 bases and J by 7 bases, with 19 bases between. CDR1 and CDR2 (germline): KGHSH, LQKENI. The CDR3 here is CASSPPRGVLVNEQFF. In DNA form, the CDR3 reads TGTGCCAGCTCACCCCCTAGGGGGGTTCTGGTAAATGAGCAGTTCTTC.

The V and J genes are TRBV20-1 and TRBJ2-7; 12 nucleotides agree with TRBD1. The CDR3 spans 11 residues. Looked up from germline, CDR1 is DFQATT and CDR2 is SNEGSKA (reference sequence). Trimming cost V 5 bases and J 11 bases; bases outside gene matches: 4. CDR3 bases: TGCAGTGCTGTGGGGACAGGGGGCAAGTACTTC. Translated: CSAVGTGGKYF.

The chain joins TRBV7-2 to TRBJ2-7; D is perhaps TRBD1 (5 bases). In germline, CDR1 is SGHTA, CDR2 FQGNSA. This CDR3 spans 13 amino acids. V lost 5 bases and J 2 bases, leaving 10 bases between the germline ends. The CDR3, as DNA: TGTGCCAGCAGCCCCAGGGTTACCTACGAGCAGTACTTC. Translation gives CASSPRVTYEQYF.

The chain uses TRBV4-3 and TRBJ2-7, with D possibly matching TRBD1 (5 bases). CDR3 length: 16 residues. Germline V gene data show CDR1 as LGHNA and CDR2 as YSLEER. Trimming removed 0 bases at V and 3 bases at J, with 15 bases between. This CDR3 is CASSQDAGSPYYEQYF. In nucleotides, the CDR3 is TGCGCCAGCAGCCAAGATGCAGGGTCCCCCTACTACGAGCAGTACTTC.

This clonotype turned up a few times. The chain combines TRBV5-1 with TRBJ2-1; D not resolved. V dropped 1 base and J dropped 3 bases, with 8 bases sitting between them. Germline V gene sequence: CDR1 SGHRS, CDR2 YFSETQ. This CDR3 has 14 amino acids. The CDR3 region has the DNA TGCGCCAGCAGCTTGATACTGAACTACAATGAGCAGTTCTTC. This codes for CASSLILNYNEQFF.

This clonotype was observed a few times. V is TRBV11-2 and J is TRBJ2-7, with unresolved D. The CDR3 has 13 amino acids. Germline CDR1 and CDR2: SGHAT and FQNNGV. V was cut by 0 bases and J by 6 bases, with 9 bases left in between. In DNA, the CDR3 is TGTGCCAGCAGCTTAGATCTGGGTGGCGAGCAGTACTTC. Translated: CASSLDLGGEQYF.

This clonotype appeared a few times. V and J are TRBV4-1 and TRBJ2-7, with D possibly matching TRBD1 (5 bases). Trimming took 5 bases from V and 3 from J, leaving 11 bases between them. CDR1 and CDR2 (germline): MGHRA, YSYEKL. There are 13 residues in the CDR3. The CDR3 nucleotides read TGCGCCAGCAGCACCACAACAGGCTACGAGCAGTACTTC. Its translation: CASSTTTGYEQYF.

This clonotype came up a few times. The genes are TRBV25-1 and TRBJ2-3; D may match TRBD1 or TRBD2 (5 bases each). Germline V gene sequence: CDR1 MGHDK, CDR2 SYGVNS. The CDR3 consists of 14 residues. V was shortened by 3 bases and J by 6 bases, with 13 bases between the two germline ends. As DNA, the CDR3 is TGTGCCAGCAGTGATTCCGGGGCCCGGGATACGCAGTATTTT. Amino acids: CASSDSGARDTQYF.